These 13 T cell receptor beta chains were all obtained from the same sample, sequenced in a study of T cell repertoires in cytomegalovirus infection. For these TCRs, the target antigens are not known. A single record per CDR3 protein comes from TCRdb applying MiXCR to the reads. The sample holds 200,000 to 250,000 distinct CDR3 sequences; around 40% are singletons and the top ten take 55% to 70%. The sample here was CD8+ T cells from cultured PBMCs, taken from culture after CMV antigen stimulation. The receptor source for this set is a human donor in good health (CMV status not recorded). Some clones in this sample may be carry-over from other donors' samples.

The chain has TRBV24-1 and TRBJ2-1, with D perhaps matching TRBD1 or TRBD2 (6 bases each). In germline, CDR1 is KGHDR, CDR2 SFDVKD. The CDR3 length is 16 residues. Trimming pared 7 bases from V and 7 bases from J, leaving 22 bases between. CDR3 sequence (DNA): TGTGCCACCAGGGCGGGGCGGTCGATTCAGGGGAATGAGCAGTTCTTC. Amino acids: CATRAGRSIQGNEQFF.

This clonotype was observed a few times. This chain uses TRBV19 with TRBJ2-7; D unclear. This CDR3 spans 13 amino acids. The V gene lost 4 bases and the J gene lost 2 bases, with 9 bases spanning the gap. Looked up from germline, CDR1 is LNHDA and CDR2 is SQIVND (reference sequence). This chain's CDR3 is CASSSGRAYEQYF. The CDR3 region has the DNA TGTGCCAGTAGTAGTGGGCGAGCCTACGAGCAGTACTTC.

This clonotype was seen more than once but under ten times. The chain couples TRBV11-2 to TRBJ2-1, with D uncertain. The V end was cut by 3 bases, the J end by 7 bases, with 7 bases between. CDR3 length equals 12 residues. Germline values: CDR1 SGHAT, CDR2 FQNNGV. Here the CDR3 reads CASSFKANEQFF. The CDR3 DNA sequence: TGTGCCAGCAGCTTTAAAGCAAATGAGCAGTTCTTC.

This clonotype was observed a single time. V usage is TRBV14 and J usage is TRBJ2-7, with 9 bases lining up with TRBD2. With 1 base clipped from V and 0 bases from J, the junction kept 4 bases outside the gene matches. The CDR3 runs to 16 residues. In germline, CDR1 is SGHDN, CDR2 FVKESK. The CDR3 reads CASSQGLAGVSYEQYF. The CDR3 bases are TGTGCCAGCAGCCAAGGATTAGCGGGAGTCTCCTACGAGCAGTACTTC.

A few counts support this clonotype. The chain employs TRBV12-3 or TRBV12-4 and TRBJ1-1; 8 bases fit TRBD1. V dropped 6 bases and J dropped 5; count of bases not matched to a gene: 8. The CDR3 loop spans 14 amino acids. The CDR3 nucleotides read TGTGCCAGCAGCGCAGGGGGCAGTAGGACTGAAGCTTTCTTT. Translated: CASSAGGSRTEAFF.

The chain uses TRBV6-5 and TRBJ2-1; 7 positions agree with TRBD1. From germline, CDR1 is MNHEY and CDR2 SVGAGI. V lost 7 bases to trimming and J lost 5 bases; unmatched junction nucleotides: 14. This CDR3 has 16 residues. The CDR3 DNA sequence: TGTGCCAGCACCAGATTGAACAGGGGCCGTAACAATGAGCAGTTCTTC. It yields the protein CASTRLNRGRNNEQFF.

The chain employs TRBV7-6 and TRBJ1-2; 10 nucleotides line up with TRBD1. The CDR3 runs 15 residues. Germline CDR1 is SGHVS and CDR2 is FNYEAQ. J lost 2 bases, V lost 5 bases, and 5 bases had no gene match. The chain's CDR3 is CASSMRQGANYGYTF. The CDR3 region has the DNA TGTGCCAGCAGCATGAGACAGGGGGCCAACTATGGCTACACCTTC. Looking up the rest from reference TRBV7-6 and TRBJ1-2 gives the full variable domain: GAGVSQSPRYKVTKRGQDVALRCDPISGHVSLYWYRQALGQGPEFLTYFNYEAQQDKSGLPNDRFSAERPEGSISTLTIQRTEQRDSAMYRCASSMRQGANYGYTFGSGTRLTVV.

V is TRBV28 and J is TRBJ1-2; 11 nucleotides match TRBD1. CDR3 length: 16 amino acids. Germline CDR1 MDHEN, CDR2 SYDVKM. Unmatched junction bases numbered 8, after V lost 5 bases and J lost 3 bases. The CDR3 loop is CASSQDRGLEDYGYTF. For the CDR3, the DNA is TGTGCCAGCAGTCAGGACAGGGGGCTGGAGGACTATGGCTACACCTTC.

This clonotype was seen many times. The CDR3: CASSLSWGALTAKNIQYF. In DNA form, the CDR3 reads TGCGCCAGCAGCCTCTCATGGGGGGCCCTGACAGCCAAAAACATTCAGTACTTC. V and J are TRBV4-1 and TRBJ2-4; D is possibly TRBD1 or TRBD2 (6 bases each). There are 18 residues in the CDR3. With 4 bases removed from V and 0 bases from J, the gap between germline ends came to 19 bases. From germline, CDR1 is MGHRA and CDR2 YSYEKL.

This chain joins TRBV7-9 and TRBJ1-1; TRBD1 might be the D (6 bases). With 5 bases removed from V and 3 bases from J, the gap between germline ends came to 16 bases. In germline, CDR1 is SEHNR, CDR2 FQNEAQ (reference sequence). The CDR3 covers 15 residues. CDR3 bases: TGTGCCAGCAGCCCCCTGAAGGGGGGGGACACTGAAGCTTTCTTT. Encoded protein: CASSPLKGGDTEAFF.

In its sample, this clonotype was seen a few times. This chain uses TRBV7-9 with TRBJ2-1; no reliable D call. This CDR3 is 11 amino acids long. Germline CDR1 and CDR2: SEHNR and FQNEAQ (reference sequence). V lost 5 bases, J lost 10 bases, and 9 bases lay in between. CDR3 nucleotides: TGTGCCAGCAGCCTGGAGTGGGAGCAGTTCTTC. Translated: CASSLEWEQFF.

This sequence joins TRBV28 and TRBJ2-7; D might be TRBD2 (6 bases). The germline CDR1 and CDR2 sequences are MDHEN and SYDVKM. The length of the CDR3 is 16 residues. Trimming pared 6 bases from V and 7 bases from J, leaving 25 bases between. The CDR3 coding sequence is TGTGCCAGCAGCCCTTCCACCGCCTGGGAGGTACGAGAGCAGTACTTC. Amino acids: CASSPSTAWEVREQYF.

The J gene is TRBJ2-1, the V gene TRBV2; 7 bases are shared with TRBD2. The V gene's germline CDR1 is SNHLY and CDR2 FYNNEI. V gave up 8 bases and J gave up 8 bases; unmatched junction bases: 9. There are 13 residues in the CDR3. Written as DNA, the CDR3 is TGTGCCAGCCGAGAGGGAGGGGTTCATGAGCAGTTCTTC. Its translation: CASREGGVHEQFF.